One and the same sample provided the 9 T cell receptor beta chains below, sequenced in a study of shared clonotypes between healthy human individuals. Measured with immunoSEQ multiplex PCR; TCRdb has only the in-frame clones, and not every one. Of around 2,000,000 clones in the sample, 93% were seen once. Cells designated naive CD8 were CD45RO-negative and were positively selected for CCR7, with terminally differentiated effector memory CD45RA+ cells excluded. What was sequenced was naive CD8+ T cells from PBMCs. The receptors here all came from a man younger than 35 in good health. Some clones in this sample may be carry-over from other donors' samples.

This clone came up once. The V and J genes are TRBV2 and TRBJ2-5; either TRBD1 or TRBD2 may supply D (5 bases each). The V gene's germline CDR1 is SNHLY and CDR2 FYNNEI. The CDR3 sequence is 12 residues long. V was pared by 5 bases and J by 7 bases, with 11 bases between. The CDR3 is CASSPRAGTQYF. CDR3 DNA sequence: TGTGCCAGCAGTCCCAGGGCGGGGACCCAGTACTTC.

The chain is built from TRBV9 and TRBJ2-7; weak D call: TRBD2 (5 bases). Per the germline V gene, CDR1 is SGDLS and CDR2 is YYNGEE. The CDR3 has 14 residues. V was cut by 3 bases and J by 0 bases, with 10 bases left in between. This chain's CDR3 is CASSGRGSSYEQYF. The CDR3 DNA reads as TGTGCCAGCAGCGGACGTGGGAGCTCCTACGAGCAGTACTTC.

The chain links TRBV11-2 to TRBJ1-4; D not resolved. Per the germline V gene, CDR1 is SGHAT and CDR2 is FQNNGV. The CDR3 has 13 residues. The V end was cut by 4 bases, the J end by 4 bases, with 7 bases between. The CDR3 DNA sequence: TGTGCCAGCAGCTACACGGATAATGAAAAACTGTTTTTT. It yields the protein CASSYTDNEKLFF.

The rearrangement joins TRBV6-5 to TRBJ1-4; D might be TRBD1 (5 bases). Germline CDR1 is MNHEY and CDR2 is SVGAGI. V shed 0 bases and J shed 6 bases, with 14 bases lying between them. CDR3 length: 16 residues. The CDR3 loop is CASSYSTGEVYEKLFF. The CDR3 coding sequence is TGTGCCAGCAGTTACTCGACGGGGGAAGTGTATGAAAAACTGTTTTTT.

The CDR3 nucleotides are TGTGCCAGCAGTTTTACGACTACCCCCACAGATACGCAGTATTTT. Protein product: CASSFTTTPTDTQYF. The chain carries TRBV27 and TRBJ2-3; possible D gene TRBD2, 5 bases. This CDR3 region has 15 residues. Trimming left V 3 bases short and J 2 bases short, with 12 bases between. Germline CDR1 and CDR2: MNHEY and SMNVEV (reference sequence).

The V and J genes are TRBV5-4 and TRBJ2-1; unclear D gene. The CDR3 totals 13 residues. V was shortened by 2 bases and J by 8 bases, with 11 bases between the two germline ends. The germline V gene has CDR1 SGHNT and CDR2 YYREEE (reference sequence). The CDR3 sequence is CASSFWRSDEQFF. DNA for the CDR3: TGTGCCAGCAGCTTCTGGCGGAGTGATGAGCAGTTCTTC. The entire variable domain, with the rest obtained from reference TRBV5-4 and TRBJ2-1, is as follows: ETGVTQSPTHLIKTRGQQVTLRCSSQSGHNTVSWYQQALGQGPQFIFQYYREEENGRGNFPPRFSGLQFPNYSSELNVNALELDDSALYLCASSFWRSDEQFFGPGTRLTVL.

The rearrangement links TRBV19 to TRBJ2-7; TRBD2 might be the D (6 bases). V was pared by 7 bases and J by 3 bases, with 16 bases between. The CDR3 spans 14 residues. Germline CDR1 is LNHDA and CDR2 is SQIVND (reference sequence). The CDR3: CASKPGTEFYEQYF. CDR3 in DNA: TGTGCCAGTAAACCCGGGACTGAATTCTACGAGCAGTACTTC.

The chain joins TRBV27 to TRBJ2-3; 7 bases align to TRBD1. Trimming removed 6 bases from V and 6 bases from J; junction bases left unmatched: 12. Germline CDR1 reads MNHEY; CDR2 reads SMNVEV (reference sequence). The CDR3 totals 15 residues. The CDR3 region is CASRDATGMYDTQYF. CDR3 bases: TGTGCCAGCAGAGACGCGACAGGGATGTACGATACGCAGTATTTT.

Here the CDR3 DNA reads TGTGCCAGCAGGGAACGACCATTGAACACTGAAGCTTTCTTT. It codes for CASRERPLNTEAFF. The chain uses TRBV11-2 and TRBJ1-1; D not resolved. Germline CDR1 and CDR2: SGHAT and FQNNGV. This CDR3 has 14 residues. The V end lost 6 bases, the J end lost 0 bases, and 11 bases lay between the germline ends.